This passage covers 2 T cell receptor beta chains from one sample sequenced in a study of identical twins. TCRdb processed the 5' RACE reads anew with MiXCR; each CDR3 protein has one entry. Of a few hundred thousand distinct CDR3 sequences in the sample, over 11% were seen once. The sample was also reused in another study, on yellow fever vaccine responses in identical twins.

Specimen: CD4+ T cells sorted from blood. These receptors all come from a woman aged 18-30 years in good health.

The chain has TRBV5-1 and TRBJ1-1, with D unresolved. Trimming removed 0 bases at V and 1 base at J, with 10 bases between. Looked up from germline, CDR1 is SGHRS and CDR2 is YFSETQ. The CDR3 is 15 residues long. Here the CDR3 DNA reads TGCGCCAGCAGCTTGGGCTCTAGATCGAACACTGAAGCTTTCTTT. It specifies CASSLGSRSNTEAFF.

This clonotype was seen more than once but under ten times. The rearrangement joins TRBV4-3 to TRBJ2-7; no clear D gene. Germline CDR1 is LGHNA and CDR2 is YSLEER. V lost 0 bases and J lost 0, with 9 bases in between. CDR3 length: 15 residues. CDR3 sequence: CASSQEARGSYEQYF. The CDR3 DNA reads TGCGCCAGCAGCCAAGAAGCCAGAGGCTCCTACGAGCAGTACTTC.